This T cell receptor (beta chain) was documented in a study of blood T cell repertoires in COVID-19 (dated by TCRdb to the early 2020s). In the study overall: The collaborator samples originated in the United States, Italy and Spain and spanned the acute and convalescent phases of COVID-19. The prospective study material was composed of cDNA or gDNA derived from T cells, B-cell-depleted T cells, or PBMCs. The dataset comprised deeply sampled blood TCRbeta repertoires from subjects exposed to, actively infected with, or recovered from COVID-19. The repertoires were released in a freely available public database intended as a resource for research on the immune response to SARS-CoV-2. Where HLA class I and class II types were available, the types were taken from metadata supplied by the sample provider, not from assay-based typing. The sample metadata nearly always contained a de-identified subject ID, COVID-19 status, age in years and sex. The samples were drawn from two sources: the first 160 participants of the ongoing ImmuneRACE study, and 1,254 subjects contributed by 6 global collaborators.

This clone appeared a single time. It has no known antigen specificity. No quality values exist for individual bases; no much larger clone is one base distant. In the prospective study, participants were 18 to 89 years old, resided in about two dozen geographic areas of the United States, and were enrolled through a virtual design. In the prospective study, participants were assigned to cohorts based on the clinical history participants reported in a screening survey and a study questionnaire. In the prospective study, mobile phlebotomists collected whole blood, serum and a nasopharyngeal or oropharyngeal swab from each participant. Prospective study participants could optionally give additional blood draws and questionnaires over an approximately 2-month period. Blood samples from the prospective study were shipped frozen or at room temperature prior to DNA extraction. Study-wide findings and limitations: The quantity of clinical and demographic metadata differed by source and by participant and was supplied without curation.

TCRbeta CDR3 regions were amplified from genomic DNA using the immunoSEQ Assay, a bias-controlled multiplex PCR. As for the authors' bioinformatics: Nucleated cell counts per sample were estimated from amplification of reference gene primers within the assay. Sequence reads were collapsed and filtered to measure the absolute abundance of every unique TCRbeta CDR3 rearrangement. For each sample, productive Simpson clonality was calculated as the square root of Simpson's diversity index over productive rearrangements. This immuneACCESS table, as held by TCRdb, lists in-frame sequences with V and J called but not all clones. Of the missing ones, under half trace to an unresolved V gene in checked studies; the others have no known cause. The D gene and trimming were derived from the DNA, and the V and J assignments and clone size from that table. The sample data list about 140,000 clones, and 80% to 90% of these were observed just once. The top ten clones comprise approximately 3% of the sample.

CDR3 length: 15 amino acids, cysteine to phenylalanine. Only the CDR3 DNA is retained, 45 bases long and in frame from the first base. The germline V gene sets CDR1 to SGHRS and CDR2 to YFSETQ. Trimming costs V 5 bases and J 2 bases, and their ends lie 13 bases apart. Recombination joined TRBV5-1 with TRBJ2-2, with a weak D call of TRBD2 (6 bases match). This clonotype originated in a woman aged 50 to 65 with acute COVID-19. What was sequenced was PBMCs or T cells enriched from blood (not recorded which). The CDR3 amino acid sequence is: CASRGGIVNTGELFF. The DNA sequence reads TGCGCCAGCAGGGGAGGAATAGTTAACACCGGGGAGCTGTTTTTT.